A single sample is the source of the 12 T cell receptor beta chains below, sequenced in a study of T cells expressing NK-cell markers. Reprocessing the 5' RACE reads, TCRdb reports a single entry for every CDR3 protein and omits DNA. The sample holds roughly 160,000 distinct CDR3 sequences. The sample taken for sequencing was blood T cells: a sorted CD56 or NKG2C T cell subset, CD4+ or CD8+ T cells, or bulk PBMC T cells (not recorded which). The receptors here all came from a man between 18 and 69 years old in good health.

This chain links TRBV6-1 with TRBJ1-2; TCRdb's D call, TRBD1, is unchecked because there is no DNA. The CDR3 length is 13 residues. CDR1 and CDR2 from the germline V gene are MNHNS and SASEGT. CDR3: CASSATGNYGYTF.

CDR3 loop: CASISDRGQETQYF. This chain connects TRBV5-5 to TRBJ2-5; TCRdb selects TRBD1, and the lack of DNA leaves this call unchecked. This CDR3 contains 14 residues. Germline V gene sequence: CDR1 SGHKS, CDR2 YYEKEE (reference sequence).

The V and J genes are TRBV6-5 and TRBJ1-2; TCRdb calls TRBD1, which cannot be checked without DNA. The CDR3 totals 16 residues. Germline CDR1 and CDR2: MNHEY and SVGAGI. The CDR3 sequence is CASSYSWGDTNYGYTF.

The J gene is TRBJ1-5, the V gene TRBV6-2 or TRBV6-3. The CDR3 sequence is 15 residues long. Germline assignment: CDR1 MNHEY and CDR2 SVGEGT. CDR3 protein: CASSYSRQINQPQHF.

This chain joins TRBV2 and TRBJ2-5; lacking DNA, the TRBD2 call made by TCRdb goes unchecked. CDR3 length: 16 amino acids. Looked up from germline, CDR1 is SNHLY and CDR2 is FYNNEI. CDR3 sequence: CASGVVLAGLEETQYF.

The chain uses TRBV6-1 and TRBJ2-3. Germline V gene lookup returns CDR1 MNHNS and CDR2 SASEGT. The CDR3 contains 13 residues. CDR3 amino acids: CASSEGETDTQYF.

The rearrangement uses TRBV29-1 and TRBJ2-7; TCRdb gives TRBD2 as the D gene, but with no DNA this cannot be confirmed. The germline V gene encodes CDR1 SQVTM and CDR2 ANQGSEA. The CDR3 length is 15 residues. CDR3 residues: CSTITTTSGPYEQYF.

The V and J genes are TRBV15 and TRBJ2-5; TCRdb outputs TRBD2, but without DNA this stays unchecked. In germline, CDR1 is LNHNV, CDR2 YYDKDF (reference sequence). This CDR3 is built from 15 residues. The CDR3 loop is CATSRDGTSGETQYF.

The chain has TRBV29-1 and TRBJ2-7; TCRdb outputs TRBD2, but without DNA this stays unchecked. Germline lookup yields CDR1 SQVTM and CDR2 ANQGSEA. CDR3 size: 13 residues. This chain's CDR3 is CSVGAGTEYEQYF.

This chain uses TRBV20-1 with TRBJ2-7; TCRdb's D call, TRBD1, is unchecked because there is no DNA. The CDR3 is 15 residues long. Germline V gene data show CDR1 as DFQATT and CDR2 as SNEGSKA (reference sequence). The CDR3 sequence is CSAFLGQGAMGEQYF.

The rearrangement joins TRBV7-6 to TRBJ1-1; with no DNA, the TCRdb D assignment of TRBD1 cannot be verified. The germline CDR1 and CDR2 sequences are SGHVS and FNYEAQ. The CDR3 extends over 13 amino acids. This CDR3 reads CASSPTENTEAFF.

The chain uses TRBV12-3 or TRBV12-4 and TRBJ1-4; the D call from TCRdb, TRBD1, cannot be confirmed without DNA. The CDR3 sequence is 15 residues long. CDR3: CASGGTGEVREKLFF.